The source of this T cell receptor beta chain is a study of T cells in Graves' hyperthyroidism and ophthalmopathy. Points from the study as a whole: Ophthalmopathy was identified by the model a median approximately six months ahead of onset.

The blood specimen was taken at initial hyperthyroidism diagnosis, before any ophthalmopathy symptoms. The junction had 13 bases not matched to a gene; V was cut back by 6 bases and J by 5 bases. The CDR3 runs 16 residues. CDR1 SGHRS and CDR2 YFSETQ come from the germline V gene. In this sample, this clonotype turned up many times. Its cognate antigen is unknown. TCR beta CDR3 regions were amplified from RNA. A set of HTBI primers served as the primers for a first-round RT-PCR of the TCR CDR3. TCRdb processed the multiplex PCR reads anew with MiXCR; each CDR3 protein has one entry. Among some 350,000 distinct CDR3 sequences, about 15% were seen once, and the ten largest hold roughly 25%.

The clonotype comes from a woman aged 18-29 years with Graves' hyperthyroidism that later progressed to Graves' ophthalmopathy. The chain combines TRBV5-1 with TRBJ2-1; TRBD2 agrees at 8 bases. Specimen: blood. In DNA, the CDR3 is TGCGCCAGCATCCCTGGGCCGGGAGGGCCCAACAATGAGCAGTTCTTC. Translation: CASIPGPGGPNNEQFF.